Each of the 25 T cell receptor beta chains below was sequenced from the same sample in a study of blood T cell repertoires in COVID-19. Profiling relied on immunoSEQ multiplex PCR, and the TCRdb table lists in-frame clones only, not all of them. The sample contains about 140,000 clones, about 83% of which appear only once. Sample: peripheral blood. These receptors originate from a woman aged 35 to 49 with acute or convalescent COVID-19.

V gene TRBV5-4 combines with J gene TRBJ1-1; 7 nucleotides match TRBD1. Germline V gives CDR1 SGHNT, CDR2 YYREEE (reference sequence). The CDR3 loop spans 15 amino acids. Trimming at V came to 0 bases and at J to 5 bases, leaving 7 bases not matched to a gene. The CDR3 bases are TGTGCCAGCAGCTTGGCCGTACAGGGGACGACTGAAGCTTTCTTT. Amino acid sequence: CASSLAVQGTTEAFF.

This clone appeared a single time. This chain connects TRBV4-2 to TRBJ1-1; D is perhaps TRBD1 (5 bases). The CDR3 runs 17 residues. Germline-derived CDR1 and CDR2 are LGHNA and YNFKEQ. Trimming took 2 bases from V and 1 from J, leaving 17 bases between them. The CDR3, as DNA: TGTGCCAGCAGCCAACCACCGGGACTCCTACCGAACACTGAAGCTTTCTTT. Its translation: CASSQPPGLLPNTEAFF.

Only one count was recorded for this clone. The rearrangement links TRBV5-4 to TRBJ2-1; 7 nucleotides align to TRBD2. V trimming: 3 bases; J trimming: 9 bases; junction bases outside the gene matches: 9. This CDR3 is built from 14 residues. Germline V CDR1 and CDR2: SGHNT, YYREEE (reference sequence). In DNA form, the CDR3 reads TGTGCCAGCAGCTCCGGGAGCGGGGAGGGTGAGCAGTTCTTC. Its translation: CASSSGSGEGEQFF.

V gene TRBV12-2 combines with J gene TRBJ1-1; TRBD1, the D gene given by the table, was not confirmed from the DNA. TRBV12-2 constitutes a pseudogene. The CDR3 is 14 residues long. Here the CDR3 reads CAPGRGTGNTEAFF. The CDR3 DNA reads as TGTGCCCCTGGGCGAGGGACAGGGAACACTGAAGCTTTCTTT.

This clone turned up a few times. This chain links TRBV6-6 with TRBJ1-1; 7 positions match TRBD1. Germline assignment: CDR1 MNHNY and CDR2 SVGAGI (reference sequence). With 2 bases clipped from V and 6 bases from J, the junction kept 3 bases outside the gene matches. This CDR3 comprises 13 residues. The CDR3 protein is CASSYGTAAEAFF. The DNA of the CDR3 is TGTGCCAGCAGTTACGGGACAGCGGCTGAAGCTTTCTTT.

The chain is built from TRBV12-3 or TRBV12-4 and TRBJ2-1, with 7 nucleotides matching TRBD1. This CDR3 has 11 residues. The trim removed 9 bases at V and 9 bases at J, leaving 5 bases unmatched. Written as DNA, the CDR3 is TGTGCCAGTCTCAACAGGGGTGAGCAGTTCTTC. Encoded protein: CASLNRGEQFF.

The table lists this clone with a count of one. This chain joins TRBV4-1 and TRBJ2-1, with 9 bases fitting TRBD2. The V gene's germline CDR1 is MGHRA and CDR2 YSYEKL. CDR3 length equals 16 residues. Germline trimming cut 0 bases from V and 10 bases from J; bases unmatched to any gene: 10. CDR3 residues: CASSQDGSGSGEEQFF. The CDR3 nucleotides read TGCGCCAGCAGCCAAGATGGTAGCGGGAGCGGTGAAGAGCAGTTCTTC.

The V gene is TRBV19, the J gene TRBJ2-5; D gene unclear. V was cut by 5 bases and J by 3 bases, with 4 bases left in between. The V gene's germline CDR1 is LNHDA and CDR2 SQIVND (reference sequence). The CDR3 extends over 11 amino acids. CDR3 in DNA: TGTGCCAGTAGTCAGGAAGAGACCCAGTACTTC. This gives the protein CASSQEETQYF. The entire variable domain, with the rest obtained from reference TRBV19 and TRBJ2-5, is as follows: DGGITQSPKYLFRKEGQNVTLSCEQNLNHDAMYWYRQDPGQGLRLIYYSQIVNDFQKGDIAEGYSVSREKKESFPLTVTSAQKNPTAFYLCASSQEETQYFGPGTRLLVL.

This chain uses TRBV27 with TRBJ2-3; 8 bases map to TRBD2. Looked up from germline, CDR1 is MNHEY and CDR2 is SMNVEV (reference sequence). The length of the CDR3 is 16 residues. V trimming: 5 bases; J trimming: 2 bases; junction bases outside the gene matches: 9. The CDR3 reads CASSPVSGGPTDTQYF. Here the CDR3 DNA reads TGTGCCAGCAGTCCCGTAAGCGGGGGCCCCACAGATACGCAGTATTTT.

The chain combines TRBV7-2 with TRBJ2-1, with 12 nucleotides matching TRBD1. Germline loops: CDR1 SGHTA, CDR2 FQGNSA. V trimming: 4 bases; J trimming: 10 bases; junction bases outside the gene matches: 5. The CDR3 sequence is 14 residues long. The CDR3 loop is CASSSGQGAGEQFF. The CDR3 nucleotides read TGTGCCAGCAGCTCGGGACAGGGGGCCGGAGAGCAGTTCTTC.

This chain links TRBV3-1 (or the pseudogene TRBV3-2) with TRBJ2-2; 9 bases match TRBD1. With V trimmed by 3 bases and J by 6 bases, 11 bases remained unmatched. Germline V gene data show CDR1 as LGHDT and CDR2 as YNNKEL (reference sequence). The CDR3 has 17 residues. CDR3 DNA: TGTGCCAGCAGCCATCCAACCGGGACAGGGTTTGCCGGGGAGCTGTTTTTT. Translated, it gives CASSHPTGTGFAGELFF.

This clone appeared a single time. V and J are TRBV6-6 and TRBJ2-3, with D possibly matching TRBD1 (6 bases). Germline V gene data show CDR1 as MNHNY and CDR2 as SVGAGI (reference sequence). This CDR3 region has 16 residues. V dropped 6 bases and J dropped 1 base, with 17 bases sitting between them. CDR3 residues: CASRLGTPPRTDTQYF. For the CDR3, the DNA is TGTGCCAGCAGACTAGGGACACCCCCTCGCACAGATACGCAGTATTTT.

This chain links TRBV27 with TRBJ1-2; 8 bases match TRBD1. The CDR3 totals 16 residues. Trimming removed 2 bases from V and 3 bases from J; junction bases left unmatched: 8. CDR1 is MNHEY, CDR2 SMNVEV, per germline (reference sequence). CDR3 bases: TGTGCCAGCAGTTTAAGCCGGACAGGGCTGGACTATGGCTACACCTTC. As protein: CASSLSRTGLDYGYTF.

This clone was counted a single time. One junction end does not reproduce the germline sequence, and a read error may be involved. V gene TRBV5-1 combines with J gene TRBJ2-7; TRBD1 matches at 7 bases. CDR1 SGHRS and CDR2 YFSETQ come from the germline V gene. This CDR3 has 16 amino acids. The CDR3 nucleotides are TGCGCCAGCAGTTTGGAAGGGGGCAGGGTGAGAAACGAGCAGTACTTC. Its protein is CASSLEGGRVRNEQYF.

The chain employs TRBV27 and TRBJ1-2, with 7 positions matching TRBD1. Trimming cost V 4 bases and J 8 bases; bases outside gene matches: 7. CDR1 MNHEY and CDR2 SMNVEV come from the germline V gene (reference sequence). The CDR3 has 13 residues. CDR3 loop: CASSSRTGLGYTF. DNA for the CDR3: TGTGCCAGCAGTTCCCGGACAGGCCTGGGCTACACCTTC.

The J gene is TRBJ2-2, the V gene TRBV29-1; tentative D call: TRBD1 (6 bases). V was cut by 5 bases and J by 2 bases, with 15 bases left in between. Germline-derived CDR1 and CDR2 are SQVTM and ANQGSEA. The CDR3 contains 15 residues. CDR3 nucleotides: TGCAGCGTTCGTATGACAGGAATAAACACCGGGGAGCTGTTTTTT. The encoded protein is CSVRMTGINTGELFF.

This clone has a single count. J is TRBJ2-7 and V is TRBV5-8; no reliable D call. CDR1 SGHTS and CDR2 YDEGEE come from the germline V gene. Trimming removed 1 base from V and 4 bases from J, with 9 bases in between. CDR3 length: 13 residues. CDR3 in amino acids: CASSLQVKYEQYF. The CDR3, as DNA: TGTGCCAGCAGCTTGCAGGTTAAGTACGAGCAGTACTTC. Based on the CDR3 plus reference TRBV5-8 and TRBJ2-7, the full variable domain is EAGVTQSPTHLIKTRGQQATLRCSPISGHTSVYWYQQALGLGLQFLLWYDEGEERNRGNFPPRFSGRQFPNYSSELNVNALELEDSALYLCASSLQVKYEQYFGPGTRLTVT.

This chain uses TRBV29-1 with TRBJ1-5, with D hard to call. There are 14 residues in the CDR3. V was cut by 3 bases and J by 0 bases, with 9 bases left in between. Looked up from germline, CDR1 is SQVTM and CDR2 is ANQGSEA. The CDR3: CSVESYLSNQPQHF. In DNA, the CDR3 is TGCAGCGTTGAGAGTTATCTTAGCAATCAGCCCCAGCATTTT.

DNA of the CDR3: TGTGCCAGCAGCGTCAGGGGGTTGGAGACCCAGTACTTC. Encoded protein: CASSVRGLETQYF. The rearrangement joins TRBV5-4 to TRBJ2-5, with 7 bases matching TRBD1. The ends lost 4 bases at V and 5 bases at J; junction bases unmatched: 5. Germline CDR1 is SGHNT and CDR2 is YYREEE (reference sequence). The CDR3 contains 13 residues.

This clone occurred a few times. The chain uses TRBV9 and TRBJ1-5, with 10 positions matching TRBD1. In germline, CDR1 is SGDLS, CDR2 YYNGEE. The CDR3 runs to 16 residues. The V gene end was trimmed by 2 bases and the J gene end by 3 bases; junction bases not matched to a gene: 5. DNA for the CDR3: TGTGCCAGCAGCGTGGGGACAGGGGTCGACAATCAGCCCCAGCATTTT. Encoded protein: CASSVGTGVDNQPQHF.

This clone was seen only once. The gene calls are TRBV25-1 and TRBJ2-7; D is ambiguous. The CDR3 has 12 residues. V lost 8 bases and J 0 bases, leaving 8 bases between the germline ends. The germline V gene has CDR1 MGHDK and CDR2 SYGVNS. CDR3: CASGWSSYEQYF. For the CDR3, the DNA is TGTGCCAGCGGCTGGAGCTCCTACGAGCAGTACTTC.

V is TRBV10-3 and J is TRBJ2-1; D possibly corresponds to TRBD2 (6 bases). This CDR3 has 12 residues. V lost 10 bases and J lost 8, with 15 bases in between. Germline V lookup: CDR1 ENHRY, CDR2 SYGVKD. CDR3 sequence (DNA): TGTGCCACACGGGAGACCGGAGATGAGCAGTTCTTC. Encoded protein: CATRETGDEQFF.

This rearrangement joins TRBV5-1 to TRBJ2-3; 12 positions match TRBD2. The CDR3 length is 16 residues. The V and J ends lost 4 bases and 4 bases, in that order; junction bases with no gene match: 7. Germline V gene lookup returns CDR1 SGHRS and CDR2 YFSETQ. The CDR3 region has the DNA TGCGCCAGCAGCCCGACTAGCGGGGGAGGCGCAGATACGCAGTATTTT. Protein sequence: CASSPTSGGGADTQYF.

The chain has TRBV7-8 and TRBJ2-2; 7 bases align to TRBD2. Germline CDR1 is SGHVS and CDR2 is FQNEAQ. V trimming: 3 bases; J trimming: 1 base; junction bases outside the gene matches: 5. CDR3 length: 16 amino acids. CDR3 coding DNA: TGTGCCAGCAGCTTGGGGGGGGACCGGAACACCGGGGAGCTGTTTTTT. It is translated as CASSLGGDRNTGELFF.

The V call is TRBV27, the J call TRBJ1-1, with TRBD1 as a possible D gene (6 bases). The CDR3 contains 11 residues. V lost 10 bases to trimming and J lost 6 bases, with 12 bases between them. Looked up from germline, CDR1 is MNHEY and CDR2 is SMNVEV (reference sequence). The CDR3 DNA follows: TGTGCCACCTTACAGGGTCCTGAAGCTTTCTTT. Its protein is CATLQGPEAFF.